This T cell receptor (beta chain) was identified during a study of cytomegalovirus exposure and HLA in healthy donors. Donors were ostensibly healthy at sampling, although undocumented immune exposures were probable. The PCR ran on 60 Vbeta and 13 Jbeta primers. Using immunoSEQ multiplex PCR, the repertoire was profiled, and TCRdb retains in-frame clones only, with some absent. Of some 110,000 clones in the sample, 60% to 85% are singletons; the top ten hold around 5%. Whole-study findings and limits: At a 0.05 false discovery rate, a later analysis found around 17,000 TCR beta sequences to be associated with HLA alleles. Cytomegalovirus association was assigned to approximately 180 TCR beta chains.

This clone was recorded only once. What it binds is unknown. This CDR3 region has 15 residues. With 4 bases clipped from V and 5 bases from J, the junction kept 7 bases outside the gene matches. Germline assignment: CDR1 SGHAT and CDR2 FQNNGV. The sample consisted of PBMCs. The sequence was collected from a woman in her late teens or twenties in good health and CMV-seropositive. J is TRBJ2-5 and V is TRBV11-2, with TRBD1 identical over 10 bases. The CDR3 sequence: CASSSDRGLGETQYF. The CDR3 coding sequence is TGTGCCAGCAGCTCCGACAGGGGGCTAGGGGAGACCCAGTACTTC.